These 18 T cell receptor beta chains originate from one sample sequenced in a study of T cell clonality in common variable immunodeficiency. Measured with immunoSEQ multiplex PCR; TCRdb has only the in-frame clones, and not every one. The sample gives 40,000 to 50,000 clones, none seen only once, and the top ten clones hold approximately 6.3%. What was sequenced was peripheral blood mononuclear cells. The receptors originated from a person between 18 and 75 years old in good health.

This clone was seen many times. The read is 3 residues too short to cover the CDR3 end, so that end is filled in from the germline J gene. This sequence joins TRBV7-2 and TRBJ2-5, with TRBD2 identical over 8 bases. Germline V gene lookup returns CDR1 SGHTA and CDR2 FQGNSA. The CDR3 runs to 14 residues. V was clipped by 5 bases and J by 5 bases; unmatched bases: 7. The CDR3 sequence: CASSTPGGVETQYF. The CDR3 bases that were read are TGTGCCAGCAGCACCCCCGGGGGGGTGGAGACC.

This clone was observed many times. Read data end 3 residues before the CDR3 end; the end is taken from the germline J gene. The V gene is TRBV19, the J gene TRBJ2-6, with 8 bases that match TRBD2. The CDR3 contains 15 residues. V lost 9 bases, J lost 2 bases, and 6 bases stayed unmatched. The germline gives CDR1 LNHDA, CDR2 SQIVND (reference sequence). The CDR3 DNA, read in part, is TGTGCCAGCCAAAGCGGGGGCGCTGGGGCCAACGTC. Its protein is CASQSGGAGANV. The complete CDR3 reads CASQSGGAGANVLTF.

The CDR3 DNA, read in part, is TGTGCCAGTAGTATAGGCCCGGGACAGGTCAGCACAGATACC. This translates into CASSIGPGQVSTDT. The CDR3 in its entirety is CASSIGPGQVSTDTYTF. The chain carries TRBV19 and TRBJ1-2, with 8 bases lining up with TRBD1. The read terminates 3 residues ahead of where the CDR3 ends, so the germline J gene completes it. The CDR3 is 17 amino acids. Germline CDR1 and CDR2: LNHDA and SQIVND (reference sequence). Full variable domain (outside the CDR3, taken from reference TRBV19 and TRBJ1-2): DGGITQSPKYLFRKEGQNVTLSCEQNLNHDAMYWYRQDPGQGLRLIYYSQIVNDFQKGDIAEGYSVSREKKESFPLTVTSAQKNPTAFYLCASSIGPGQVSTDTYTFGSGTRLTVV.

This clone appeared many times. The CDR3 sequence: CSARAQGANEKLFF. The sequenced part of the CDR3 DNA is TGCAGTGCTAGAGCTCAGGGAGCTAATGAAAAA. The chain is built from TRBV20-1 and TRBJ1-4, with a possible D match to TRBD1 (5 bases). Sequencing ends 3 residues short of the CDR3 end; the germline J gene provides the rest. V dropped 1 base and J dropped 3 bases, with 9 bases sitting between them. Germline CDR1 DFQATT, CDR2 SNEGSKA (reference sequence). The CDR3 is 14 amino acids.

This clone has a count of ten or more. Sequencing ends 3 residues short of the CDR3 end; the germline J gene provides the rest. The chain couples TRBV10-1 to TRBJ2-3, with D tentatively TRBD1 (6 bases). Between the trimmed V and J ends, which lost 8 bases and 4 bases, there was a span of 16 bases. The V gene's germline CDR1 is WNHNN and CDR2 SYGVQD (reference sequence). The CDR3 loop spans 14 amino acids. CDR3 protein: CASSPQQGPDTQYF. The sequenced CDR3 bases are TGCGCCAGCTCACCCCAGCAGGGGCCAGATACG.

This clone was seen repeatedly, ten times or more. The observed sequence ends 3 residues before the CDR3 terminus, with the missing tail filled in from the germline J gene. V usage is TRBV19 and J usage is TRBJ2-1; 9 bases align to TRBD1. Germline V gives CDR1 LNHDA, CDR2 SQIVND (reference sequence). This CDR3 has 15 residues. V shed 5 bases and J 0 bases; nucleotides not matched to a gene: 2. The CDR3 sequence is CASSPTGGSYNEQFF. The covered CDR3 bases are TGTGCCAGTAGTCCGACAGGGGGCTCCTACAATGAG.

This clone was recorded at least ten times. Read data end 3 residues before the CDR3 end; the end is taken from the germline J gene. This chain connects TRBV7-2 to TRBJ1-2; the D gene is possibly TRBD1 (5 bases). The CDR3 is 15 amino acids. With 2 bases removed from V and 5 bases from J, the gap between germline ends came to 15 bases. The V gene's germline CDR1 is SGHTA and CDR2 FQGNSA. The chain's CDR3 is CASSLSGGAEYGYTF. The CDR3 bases that were read are TGTGCCAGCAGCTTATCGGGAGGGGCCGAATATGGC.

This clone was found a few times. The read terminates 3 residues ahead of where the CDR3 ends, so the germline J gene completes it. The rearrangement links TRBV5-1 to TRBJ2-7; 7 nucleotides agree with TRBD1. The CDR3 runs to 15 residues. The junction had 8 bases not matched to a gene; V was cut back by 2 bases and J by 3 bases. In germline, CDR1 is SGHRS, CDR2 YFSETQ. The CDR3 loop is CASSFTGTEDYEQYF. CDR3 bases read: TGCGCCAGCAGCTTTACCGGGACAGAAGACTACGAG.

This clone has at least ten counts. The CDR3 end lies 3 residues beyond the end of the read and is filled in from the germline J gene. This sequence joins TRBV7-9 and TRBJ1-2; D is perhaps TRBD1 (6 bases). The germline CDR1 and CDR2 sequences are SEHNR and FQNEAQ (reference sequence). CDR3 length: 12 residues. The sequenced part of the CDR3 DNA is TGTGCCAGCAGCGGAGACCAGGGGGGC. Amino acids: CASSGDQGG. The CDR3 as a whole reads CASSGDQGGYTF.

This clone was counted at least ten times. Coverage ceases 3 residues before the CDR3 finishes, and the germline J gene fills in the end. V and J are TRBV5-1 and TRBJ1-2; D may be TRBD1 (5 bases). The CDR3 is made up of 15 amino acids. V was clipped by 4 bases and J by 4 bases, with 17 bases between them. The germline V gene has CDR1 SGHRS and CDR2 YFSETQ. The covered CDR3 bases are TGCGCCAGCAGCCCTGCTCAAACAGGTACCTATGGC. Protein sequence: CASSPAQTGTYG. The complete CDR3 reads CASSPAQTGTYGYTF. The whole variable domain, filled in from reference TRBV5-1 and TRBJ1-2, reads KAGVTQTPRYLIKTRGQQVTLSCSPISGHRSVSWYQQTPGQGLQFLFEYFSETQRNKGNFPGRFSGRQFSNSRSEMNVSTLELGDSALYLCASSPAQTGTYGYTFGSGTRLTVV.

Comment on this clone: The read terminates 3 residues ahead of where the CDR3 ends, so the germline J gene completes it. This chain joins TRBV20-1 and TRBJ2-5; 9 bases fit TRBD2. Trimming at V came to 2 bases and at J to 4 bases, leaving 8 bases not matched to a gene. Germline V lookup: CDR1 DFQATT, CDR2 SNEGSKA (reference sequence). This CDR3 is built from 15 residues. The sequenced part of the CDR3 DNA is TGCAGTGCTAGAATAGTCGCGGGGGGGCGAGAGACC. Protein product: CSARIVAGGRET. The full CDR3 protein reads CSARIVAGGRETQYF.

This clone was seen repeatedly, ten times or more. The CDR3 DNA, read in part, is TGCAGTGCTAGCGAATCACAGGGGGCGATATCTGAA. Its translation: CSASESQGAISE. The full CDR3 protein reads CSASESQGAISEAFF. The gene calls are TRBV20-1 and TRBJ1-1, with 9 positions matching TRBD1. The read finishes 3 residues shy of the CDR3 end, and the germline J gene is used to complete it. V lost 3 bases and J lost 6; bases outside the gene matches: 11. Germline CDR1 is DFQATT and CDR2 is SNEGSKA (reference sequence). The CDR3 runs to 15 residues.

This clone appeared many times. The read halts 3 residues ahead of the CDR3 end, with the missing end drawn from the germline J gene. At the DNA level, this CDR3 is encoded by other sequences in the same sample as well. This sequence joins TRBV19 and TRBJ1-5; 10 bases match TRBD1. In germline, CDR1 is LNHDA, CDR2 SQIVND (reference sequence). V was pared by 7 bases and J by 2 bases, with 5 bases of the junction left unmatched. This CDR3 comprises 15 residues. The CDR3 bases that were read are TGTGCCAGTATGAGAGGACAGGGGGGCAATCAGCCC. It is translated as CASMRGQGGNQP. The whole CDR3 reads CASMRGQGGNQPQHF.

This clone appeared many times. The read falls 3 residues short of the CDR3 end, and the missing part is taken from the germline J gene. The chain employs TRBV6-2 or TRBV6-3 and TRBJ2-2; D possibly corresponds to TRBD2 (7 bases). V was shortened by 6 bases and J by 5 bases, with 19 bases between the two germline ends. The CDR3 runs to 16 residues. In germline, CDR1 is MNHEY, CDR2 SVGEGT. The covered CDR3 bases are TGTGCCAGCAGGTTCTGGGGGCGGGGGCCGACCGGGGAG. As protein: CASRFWGRGPTGE. The CDR3 in its entirety is CASRFWGRGPTGELFF.

This clone came up many times. The CDR3 end is not reached by the read, which stops 3 residues before it; the germline J gene fills it in. The chain recombines TRBV7-6 with TRBJ2-2, with D unresolved. Looked up from germline, CDR1 is SGHVS and CDR2 is FNYEAQ. This CDR3 is 14 amino acids long. V gave up 0 bases and J gave up 3 bases, with 5 bases separating them. CDR3 bases read: TGTGCCAGCAGCTTAGCGCTAGACACCGGGGAG. Translation gives CASSLALDTGE. The CDR3 as a whole reads CASSLALDTGELFF.

Concerning this clone itself: An end of the junction does not agree with germline; a read error may underlie this. The read stops 3 residues short of the end of the CDR3; the missing end is completed from the germline J gene. The same CDR3 can be traced to other DNA sequences in this sample. The chain has TRBV2 and TRBJ1-3; 9 positions agree with TRBD1. The CDR3 extends over 15 amino acids. Per the germline V gene, CDR1 is SNHLY and CDR2 is FYNNEI. Partial CDR3 DNA: TGTGCCAGCAGTGGAGGACAGGGGTCAGGAAACACG. Translation: CASSGGQGSGNT. The whole CDR3 region reads CASSGGQGSGNTIYF.

In this sample, this clone turned up a few times. The CDR3 extends 3 residues past the end of the read, so its final part is completed from the germline J gene. V is TRBV29-1 and J is TRBJ1-4; D gene ambiguous. CDR1 and CDR2 (germline): SQVTM, ANQGSEA. This CDR3 comprises 13 residues. The CDR3 bases that were read are TGCAGCGTTAAAAGCTCCTATAATTCACCA. Protein product: CSVKSSYNSP. The full-length CDR3 reads as CSVKSSYNSPLFF.

This clone was counted at least ten times. The CDR3 goes on 3 residues after the read ends, and that part is filled in from the germline J gene. The V and J genes are TRBV7-9 and TRBJ1-6; D might be TRBD1 (5 bases). This CDR3 has 14 residues. Trimming removed 5 bases at V and 10 bases at J, with 15 bases between. Germline V gives CDR1 SEHNR, CDR2 FQNEAQ (reference sequence). The CDR3 protein is CASSTKGMGSPLHF. Incomplete CDR3 DNA: TGTGCCAGCAGCACTAAGGGGATGGGGTCACCC.